The sequence of this T cell receptor beta chain was determined in a study of shared clonotypes between healthy human individuals. This clone was observed once. Trimming stripped 4 bases from V and 1 base from J, with 13 bases between. The CDR3 consists of 15 residues. CDR1 SGHTA and CDR2 FQGNSA come from the germline V gene. Assay: immunoSEQ multiplex PCR; the TCRdb copy retains only in-frame clones and omits some. The repertoire has about 2 million clones, over 85% of them found once; the top ten carry 0.1% to 0.15%. The clonotype comes from a man younger than 35 in good health. Sequenced: naive CD4+ T cells sorted from blood. The subset here: CD45RA+ positively selected. This chain connects TRBV7-2 to TRBJ1-2, with TRBD1 as a possible D gene (5 bases). The CDR3 DNA is TGTGCCAGCAGCTCGACGGGGGGTAGTAACTATGGCTACACCTTC. Translating gives CASSSTGGSNYGYTF. The full variable domain, its missing parts supplied by reference TRBV7-2 and TRBJ1-2, is GAGVSQSPSNKVTEKGKDVELRCDPISGHTALYWYRQSLGQGLEFLIYFQGNSAPDKSGLPSDRFSAERTGGSVSTLTIQRTQQEDSAVYLCASSSTGGSNYGYTFGSGTRLTVV.